This entry lists 14 T cell receptor beta chains sequenced from one sample in a study of cytomegalovirus exposure and HLA in healthy donors. The PCR made use of 60 Vbeta and 13 Jbeta primers. Clones were read by immunoSEQ multiplex PCR, and TCRdb kept only the in-frame ones, dropping some. The table includes roughly 150,000 clones, around 63% detected once. The sequenced material came from PBMCs. These receptors were obtained from a human donor in good health.

The J gene is TRBJ2-2, the V gene TRBV29-1, with D possibly matching TRBD1 (7 bases). The V gene lost 8 bases and the J gene lost 3 bases, with 28 bases spanning the gap. The CDR3 is made up of 18 amino acids. CDR1 and CDR2 from the germline V gene are SQVTM and ANQGSEA. As DNA, the CDR3 is TGCAGCCTTGGCGTCGGGGATCTAGGAGGGGGCTACACCGGGGAGCTGTTTTTT. This codes for CSLGVGDLGGGYTGELFF.

The gene calls are TRBV5-4 and TRBJ1-2; D call uncertain. This CDR3 comprises 12 residues. Germline V lookup: CDR1 SGHNT, CDR2 YYREEE (reference sequence). Trimming removed 0 bases at V and 4 bases at J, with 4 bases between. The CDR3 region is CASSLDSYGYTF. The CDR3 DNA reads TGTGCCAGCAGCTTGGACTCCTATGGCTACACCTTC.

The rearrangement links TRBV18 to TRBJ2-5; D is possibly TRBD2 (5 bases). The CDR3 length is 14 residues. Trimming stripped 6 bases from V and 0 bases from J, with 11 bases between. Germline loops: CDR1 KGHSH, CDR2 LQKENI. The CDR3 region has the DNA TGTGCCAGCTCGAGTGTCGGGAACCAAGAGACCCAGTACTTC. Translated: CASSSVGNQETQYF. The full variable domain, completed using reference TRBV18 and TRBJ2-5, is NAGVMQNPRHLVRRRGQEARLRCSPMKGHSHVYWYRQLPEEGLKFMVYLQKENIIDESGMPKERFSAEFPKEGPSILRIQQVVRGDSAAYFCASSSVGNQETQYFGPGTRLLVL.

V usage is TRBV12-5 and J usage is TRBJ2-7; weak D call: TRBD2 (6 bases). This CDR3 has 15 amino acids. Germline-derived CDR1 and CDR2 are LGHNT and FRNRAP. The V end was cut by 3 bases, the J end by 6 bases, with 18 bases between. The CDR3 spells CASGLKSAGSAEQYF. CDR3 coding DNA: TGTGCTAGTGGTTTAAAGTCTGCGGGATCCGCCGAGCAGTACTTC.

This clone showed up just a few times. The J gene is TRBJ2-7, the V gene TRBV10-1; TRBD1 aligns across 9 bases. V lost 3 bases and J lost 3; bases outside the gene matches: 3. Germline lookup yields CDR1 WNHNN and CDR2 SYGVQD (reference sequence). The CDR3 has 14 amino acids. The CDR3 DNA follows: TGCGCCAGCAGTGAACGGGACAGGGTCTACGAGCAGTACTTC. Residues: CASSERDRVYEQYF.

This clone was observed once. V and J are TRBV13 and TRBJ1-2; D unresolved. This CDR3 contains 15 residues. The V end lost 7 bases, the J end lost 1 base, and 16 bases lay between the germline ends. The germline gives CDR1 PRHDT, CDR2 FYEKMQ (reference sequence). CDR3 amino acids: CASTRAILYNYGYTF. CDR3 in DNA: TGTGCCAGCACGAGGGCGATACTCTATAACTATGGCTACACCTTC.

The chain couples TRBV7-3 to TRBJ2-2; 11 bases are a match to TRBD2. The V gene end was trimmed by 7 bases and the J gene end by 6 bases; junction bases not matched to a gene: 7. CDR3 length equals 15 residues. Germline assignment: CDR1 SGHTA and CDR2 FQGTGA. CDR3 sequence reads: CASTETSGTPGELFF. The CDR3 DNA reads as TGTGCCAGCACCGAGACTAGCGGGACTCCCGGGGAGCTGTTTTTT.

V gene TRBV28 combines with J gene TRBJ1-1; 9 bases fit TRBD1. The trim removed 5 bases at V and 6 bases at J, leaving 10 bases unmatched. Germline CDR1 MDHEN, CDR2 SYDVKM. This CDR3 region has 15 residues. The CDR3 reads CASSPGTGIPPEAFF. The CDR3, as DNA: TGTGCCAGCAGTCCCGGGACAGGGATCCCCCCTGAAGCTTTCTTT.

The rearrangement joins TRBV5-1 to TRBJ2-2; maybe TRBD2 (6 bases). Germline CDR1 reads SGHRS; CDR2 reads YFSETQ. Deletions cut 5 bases from V and 1 base from J, with 12 bases between. There are 15 residues in the CDR3. In DNA, the CDR3 is TGCGCCAGCAGACCCACCGGGAGGAACACCGGGGAGCTGTTTTTT. Its protein is CASRPTGRNTGELFF.

J is TRBJ2-1 and V is TRBV6-1; 10 bases match TRBD2. J lost 13 bases, V lost 5 bases, and 5 bases had no gene match. The CDR3 has 12 amino acids. Germline V gene sequence: CDR1 MNHNS, CDR2 SASEGT. CDR3 DNA: TGTGCCAGCAGTCTTCTAGCGGGGGACCAGTTCTTC. Residues: CASSLLAGDQFF.

V usage is TRBV28 and J usage is TRBJ2-3; TRBD2 might be the D (6 bases). Trimming took 5 bases from V and 4 from J, leaving 13 bases between them. This CDR3 has 14 amino acids. Germline CDR1 reads MDHEN; CDR2 reads SYDVKM. This CDR3 is CASSLTTSADTQYF. The CDR3 bases are TGTGCCAGCAGTCTGACGACTAGTGCAGATACGCAGTATTTT.

This clone showed up just a few times. The V gene is TRBV6-1, the J gene TRBJ1-5; D is perhaps TRBD1 (5 bases). Germline CDR1 reads MNHNS; CDR2 reads SASEGT. The length of the CDR3 is 16 residues. Trimming removed 3 bases at V and 0 bases at J, with 12 bases between. The CDR3 protein is CASSDTGLYSNQPQHF. Here the CDR3 DNA reads TGTGCCAGCAGTGATACGGGACTTTATAGCAATCAGCCCCAGCATTTT.

This chain links TRBV27 with TRBJ2-7, with D maybe TRBD2 (5 bases). Trimming stripped 3 bases from V and 2 bases from J, with 11 bases between. The CDR3 extends over 14 amino acids. CDR1 is MNHEY and CDR2 is SMNVEV in the germline V gene (reference sequence). CDR3 bases: TGTGCCAGCAGTTTTCGACTAAACCCCTACGAGCAGTACTTC. Encoded protein: CASSFRLNPYEQYF.

V gene TRBV7-2 combines with J gene TRBJ2-5; D possibly corresponds to TRBD1 (7 bases). With 5 bases removed from V and 9 bases from J, the gap between germline ends came to 19 bases. Germline loops: CDR1 SGHTA, CDR2 FQGNSA. The CDR3 extends over 14 amino acids. The CDR3 sequence is CASSEGQFREAQYF. CDR3 sequence (DNA): TGTGCCAGCAGCGAGGGACAGTTTAGGGAGGCCCAGTACTTC. Looking up the rest from reference TRBV7-2 and TRBJ2-5 gives the full variable domain: GAGVSQSPSNKVTEKGKDVELRCDPISGHTALYWYRQSLGQGLEFLIYFQGNSAPDKSGLPSDRFSAERTGGSVSTLTIQRTQQEDSAVYLCASSEGQFREAQYFGPGTRLLVL.